These 21 T cell receptor beta chains were all obtained from the same sample, sequenced in a study of blood T cells in healthy people across ages (dated by TCRdb to between 2014 and 2016). Library prep was done by 5' RACE. Sequencing was performed on an Illumina HiSeq 2500. A second roughly 6 to 12 cycle PCR used a sample-barcoded 5' primer and a J-beta primer mix. TCRdb reanalyzed the raw reads on its own, using fastp at Q25 for trimming and MiXCR for clone calling, and kept in-frame beta chains. Every entry covers one CDR3 protein and lists the most common genes and DNA from its rows. This sample comprises about 1.6 million distinct CDR3 sequences, about 32% of them detected only once. Approximately 11% of the sample is held by the ten biggest clonotypes. Sequenced: blood. Source of these receptors: a woman under 40 in good health.

This clonotype was counted once. It may be a read error: a sequence one base away is much more abundant. This chain links TRBV11-1 with TRBJ2-1; D is perhaps TRBD1 or TRBD2 (5 bases each). The CDR3 totals 16 residues. The V gene lost 0 bases and the J gene lost 10 bases, with 19 bases spanning the gap. Germline loops: CDR1 SGHAT, CDR2 FQDESV (reference sequence). CDR3 bases: TGTGCCAGCAGCTTAGCAGGGGACGTCGGAGACTACGAGCAGTTCTTC. Residues: CASSLAGDVGDYEQFF.

The rearrangement uses TRBV5-1 and TRBJ1-5; D is perhaps TRBD1 (5 bases). Germline values: CDR1 SGHRS, CDR2 YFSETQ. This CDR3 contains 14 residues. V lost 5 bases and J 3 bases, leaving 12 bases between the germline ends. The chain's CDR3 is CASSSGGANQPQHF. CDR3 bases: TGCGCCAGCAGTTCCGGGGGTGCCAATCAGCCCCAGCATTTT.

This clonotype came up a few times. The rearrangement links TRBV30 to TRBJ2-1, with D maybe TRBD2 (5 bases). Per the germline V gene, CDR1 is GTSNPN and CDR2 is SVGIG (reference sequence). The V end was cut by 5 bases, the J end by 10 bases, with 6 bases between. The CDR3 extends over 9 amino acids. This CDR3 is CAWSGEQFF. CDR3 coding DNA: TGTGCCTGGTCGGGAGAGCAGTTCTTC.

As regards this clonotype: A much larger clone sits a single nucleotide away, making a read error possible. The chain couples TRBV12-3 or TRBV12-4 to TRBJ2-2; 7 bases line up with TRBD2. After removal of 2 bases from V and 6 bases from J, the junction contained 9 bases not matched to a gene. This CDR3 contains 16 residues. The CDR3 protein is CASSLKLRGRAGELFF. Here the CDR3 DNA reads TGTGCCAGCAGTTTAAAACTGAGAGGGAGGGCCGGGGAGCTGTTTTTT.

This clonotype has a count of ten or more. The genes are TRBV3-1 and TRBJ1-4; the match to TRBD1 covers 9 bases. V lost 3 bases and J lost 7; bases outside the gene matches: 6. From germline, CDR1 is LGHDT and CDR2 YNNKEL (reference sequence). The CDR3 is 15 amino acids. The CDR3 loop reads CASSQWDRAAEKLFF. CDR3 sequence (DNA): TGTGCCAGCAGCCAGTGGGACAGGGCGGCTGAAAAACTGTTTTTT.

This clonotype was seen only a few times. The CDR3 region is CASRLSGTGANYGYTF. DNA of the CDR3: TGTGCCAGCAGACTATCAGGGACAGGGGCTAACTATGGCTACACCTTC. This chain joins TRBV28 and TRBJ1-2, with 10 bases matching TRBD1. V gave up 6 bases and J gave up 0 bases; unmatched junction bases: 7. The CDR3 runs 16 residues. CDR1 is MDHEN and CDR2 is SYDVKM in the germline V gene.

This clonotype was found a few times. This chain connects TRBV6-2 or TRBV6-3 to TRBJ1-2; 7 bases are a match to TRBD1. Germline V CDR1 and CDR2: MNHEY, SVGEGT. This CDR3 spans 12 amino acids. V lost 7 bases, J lost 2 bases, and 1 base stayed unmatched. CDR3 sequence (DNA): TGTGCCAGCATGGACAGGAACTATGGCTACACCTTC. Translated, it gives CASMDRNYGYTF.

The chain links TRBV5-4 to TRBJ2-1; D could derive from TRBD1 or TRBD2 (5 bases each). Trimming shortened V by 5 bases and J by 5 bases, and 11 bases separated the two germline ends. This CDR3 spans 13 amino acids. CDR1 is SGHNT and CDR2 is YYREEE in the germline V gene (reference sequence). CDR3 residues: CASRRDQNNEQFF. The CDR3 nucleotides are TGTGCCAGCAGGAGGGACCAGAACAATGAGCAGTTCTTC.

The CDR3 is CSVGLNYYGYTF. DNA of the CDR3: TGCAGCGTTGGACTCAACTACTATGGCTACACCTTC. V is TRBV29-1 and J is TRBJ1-2; unclear D gene. The V end was cut by 4 bases, the J end by 3 bases, with 9 bases between. Germline lookup yields CDR1 SQVTM and CDR2 ANQGSEA. This CDR3 is built from 12 residues.

This clonotype was seen a handful of times. V is TRBV27 and J is TRBJ2-1; 10 bases match TRBD2. V gave up 6 bases and J gave up 4 bases; unmatched junction bases: 9. CDR3 length: 16 residues. Germline V CDR1 and CDR2: MNHEY, SMNVEV (reference sequence). CDR3 protein: CASRRAGGPRYNEQFF. CDR3 in DNA: TGTGCCAGCAGACGAGCGGGAGGGCCAAGATACAATGAGCAGTTCTTC.

The table lists this clonotype with many counts. This rearrangement joins TRBV4-1 to TRBJ2-5; unclear D gene. V was cut by 4 bases and J by 1 base, with 13 bases left in between. This CDR3 has 15 residues. In germline, CDR1 is MGHRA, CDR2 YSYEKL. CDR3 loop: CASSRSDLSQETQYF. In DNA form, the CDR3 reads TGCGCCAGCAGCCGCTCGGACCTTTCCCAAGAGACCCAGTACTTC.

The V call is TRBV30, the J call TRBJ1-2; possibly TRBD1 for D (6 bases). The V and J ends lost 1 base and 2 bases respectively, with 11 bases between them. Germline V gene lookup returns CDR1 GTSNPN and CDR2 SVGIG (reference sequence). The CDR3 covers 14 residues. CDR3 residues: CAWSGDRRNYGYTF. The DNA of the CDR3 is TGTGCCTGGAGTGGCGACAGGCGCAACTATGGCTACACCTTC.

As to this clonotype: This may come from a read error, since a much larger clone is one base off. This rearrangement joins TRBV20-1 to TRBJ2-5; TRBD1 matches at 10 bases. The CDR3 has 15 residues. Germline CDR1 and CDR2: DFQATT and SNEGSKA (reference sequence). The CDR3 DNA reads TGCAGTGCTAACGACAGGGGGCGCTTCCAAGAGACCCGGTACTTC. Encoded protein: CSANDRGRFQETRYF.

V usage is TRBV7-6 and J usage is TRBJ2-5, with a weak D call TRBD1 (6 bases). CDR3 length: 17 amino acids. The germline V and J ends were trimmed by 4 bases and 11 bases, with 29 bases remaining between them. Germline V gene lookup returns CDR1 SGHVS and CDR2 FNYEAQ. CDR3 DNA: TGTGCCAGCAGCTCAAATCGGTTCGGGACAAGCAGAGATGAGCAGTACTTC. Protein sequence: CASSSNRFGTSRDEQYF.

The V and J genes are TRBV6-5 and TRBJ2-7; D call uncertain. The germline V gene has CDR1 MNHEY and CDR2 SVGAGI. The length of the CDR3 is 15 residues. V lost 0 bases and J lost 5, with 14 bases in between. The CDR3 loop is CASSYSGIGGDEQYF. The CDR3 coding sequence is TGTGCCAGCAGTTACTCGGGCATTGGTGGTGACGAGCAGTACTTC.

The chain links TRBV11-3 to TRBJ2-5, with D possibly matching TRBD1 (6 bases). V lost 2 bases to trimming and J lost 5 bases, with 12 bases between them. This CDR3 region has 14 residues. Looked up from germline, CDR1 is SGHNT and CDR2 is YENEEA. The DNA for the CDR3 is TGTGCCAGCAGCTTATCTTCGCAGGGGGAGACCCAGTACTTC. Translated: CASSLSSQGETQYF.

This clonotype was counted a few times. The rearrangement uses TRBV12-5 and TRBJ2-1; 8 bases match TRBD2. This CDR3 spans 15 amino acids. The germline V gene has CDR1 LGHNT and CDR2 FRNRAP. Trimming removed 6 bases from V and 5 bases from J; junction bases left unmatched: 9. The DNA for the CDR3 is TGTGCTAGTGGGCCGGGACTAGGGATCAACAATGAGCAGTTCTTC. Amino acid sequence: CASGPGLGINNEQFF. Looking up the rest from reference TRBV12-5 and TRBJ2-1 gives the full variable domain: DARVTQTPRHKVTEMGQEVTMRCQPILGHNTVFWYRQTMMQGLELLAYFRNRAPLDDSGMPKDRFSAEMPDATLATLKIQPSEPRDSAVYFCASGPGLGINNEQFFGPGTRLTVL.

The CDR3 reads CASSYSRYRREGNEQFF. CDR3 nucleotide sequence: TGTGCCAGCAGTTACTCGAGGTATAGGCGGGAGGGCAATGAGCAGTTCTTC. This chain joins TRBV6-2 or TRBV6-3 and TRBJ2-1; 9 bases line up with TRBD2. The CDR3 contains 17 residues. J lost 6 bases, V lost 0 bases, and 9 bases had no gene match. Looked up from germline, CDR1 is MNHEY and CDR2 is SVGEGT.

The chain combines TRBV12-3 or TRBV12-4 with TRBJ1-1; D gene unclear. The CDR3 runs to 12 residues. V dropped 6 bases and J dropped 1 base, with 6 bases sitting between them. The CDR3 bases are TGTGCCAGCAGAACAGCGAACACTGAAGCTTTCTTT. This sequence encodes CASRTANTEAFF.

There are many counts of this clonotype. The chain joins TRBV27 to TRBJ2-7, with 7 bases lining up with TRBD2. Germline loops: CDR1 MNHEY, CDR2 SMNVEV (reference sequence). The CDR3 is made up of 13 amino acids. With V trimmed by 6 bases and J by 3 bases, 5 bases remained unmatched. CDR3 loop: CASSLGGGYEQYF. DNA for the CDR3: TGTGCCAGCAGCTTAGGCGGGGGCTACGAGCAGTACTTC.

There are a few counts of this clonotype. This CDR3 reads CASSFPSDRGRGYTF. CDR3 in DNA: TGTGCCAGCAGCTTCCCCTCGGACAGGGGGCGAGGCTACACCTTC. The chain is built from TRBV7-9 and TRBJ1-2, with TRBD1 identical over 11 bases. This CDR3 spans 15 amino acids. J gave up 8 bases and V 3 bases, and 8 bases lay outside the gene matches. CDR1 SEHNR and CDR2 FQNEAQ come from the germline V gene (reference sequence).